This T cell receptor beta chain was documented in a study of T cells after yellow fever vaccination. At the level of the study: For low cell numbers, libraries were made with SMART-Seq v4 Ultra Low Input.

This clonotype has a count of ten or more. Antigen specificity is unknown. As TCR cDNA was made by 5'RACE template switching, a universal primer site and UMIs were added. TCRdb fed the 5' RACE reads into MiXCR, producing one record per CDR3 protein. The sample consists of about 68,000 distinct CDR3 sequences, just over 6.5% of them appearing once. Notes on the study in general: Booster samples showed a return of most primary-vaccination clones (about 97% CD4, 88% CD8). One caveat is that FACS-sorted repertoires could contain abundant clonotypes contaminating from the bulk population.

Deletions cut 3 bases from V and 7 bases from J, with 13 bases between. Germline CDR1 and CDR2: MNHEY and SMNVEV (reference sequence). The CDR3 consists of 13 residues. The source of this sequence is a man aged 18-30 years who received the YFV17D yellow fever vaccine. Here the sequenced sample was CD8+ T cells sorted from PBMCs, taken about 49 days after the first yellow fever vaccination. V and J are TRBV27 and TRBJ2-7, with D perhaps TRBD1 or TRBD2 (5 bases each). Here the CDR3 DNA reads TGTGCCAGCAGTTTCGGTCGAGGGGCTGAGCAGTACTTC. Translation: CASSFGRGAEQYF.